The T cell receptor beta chain described here comes from a study of blood T cell repertoires in COVID-19. About the study: Italy, Spain and the United States were the sources of the convalescent and acute COVID-19 samples. T cells, B-cell-depleted T cells, or PBMCs supplied cDNA or gDNA.

Germline V lookup: CDR1 SGHRS, CDR2 YFSETQ. J gave up 3 bases and V 8 bases, and 9 bases lay outside the gene matches. The CDR3 is made up of 14 amino acids. Study processing details: Estimated nucleated cell counts came from reference gene primer amplification. TCRdb's table, derived via immunoSEQ multiplex PCR, lists solely in-frame clones and lacks some. Clone size and the V and J calls come from that table; the DNA yielded D and trimming. The sample holds over 200,000 clones; more than 90% are singletons and the top ten take 2.5% to 3%. Enrollment of patients from Seattle took place during active infection, with longitudinal follow-up.

This chain links TRBV5-1 with TRBJ2-5; 8 bases align to TRBD2. The sequence was obtained from a person aged 18 to 35 with COVID-19, enrolled during active disease. Sample: peripheral blood. The CDR3 DNA follows: TGCGCCAGTGGTCTTAGCGGGACGGAAGAGACCCAGTACTTC. Its translation is CASGLSGTEETQYF. Combining the CDR3 with reference TRBV5-1 and TRBJ2-5 gives the whole variable domain KAGVTQTPRYLIKTRGQQVTLSCSPISGHRSVSWYQQTPGQGLQFLFEYFSETQRNKGNFPGRFSGRQFSNSRSEMNVSTLELGDSALYLCASGLSGTEETQYFGPGTRLLVL.